The 21 T cell receptor beta chains listed next were all sequenced from one sample in a study of blood T cells in healthy people across ages. Sample-barcoded 5' priming and a J-beta primer mix drove a second PCR of about 7 to 11 cycles. TCRdb processed the 5' RACE reads anew with MiXCR; each CDR3 protein has one entry. The table records 700,000 to 900,000 distinct CDR3 sequences, around half of them present only once. Material: blood. The receptor source for this set is an elderly man in good health.

This chain joins TRBV5-1 and TRBJ1-1; 8 nucleotides line up with TRBD1. V dropped 4 bases and J dropped 0; count of bases not matched to a gene: 5. CDR3 length: 15 residues. In germline, CDR1 is SGHRS, CDR2 YFSETQ. The CDR3 protein is CASSPPGQVNTEAFF. CDR3 coding DNA: TGCGCCAGCAGCCCTCCGGGACAGGTGAACACTGAAGCTTTCTTT.

As regards this clonotype: The junction shows a germline mismatch at one end, possibly a read error. The chain couples TRBV20-1 to TRBJ2-1; 10 positions match TRBD2. This CDR3 has 15 amino acids. Germline loops: CDR1 DFQATT, CDR2 SNEGSKA (reference sequence). This CDR3 is CSARKLAGVNKEQFF. The DNA for the CDR3 is TGCAGTGCTAGAAAGCTAGCGGGAGTAAACAAGGAGCAGTTCTTC.

The V gene is TRBV5-1, the J gene TRBJ2-5, with 10 nucleotides matching TRBD2. Germline CDR1 is SGHRS and CDR2 is YFSETQ. The CDR3 has 18 residues. The J segment lost 5 bases and the V segment lost 1 base, leaving 14 bases of the junction unmatched. The CDR3 DNA reads as TGCGCCAGCAGCTTGAATAAGGCTAGCGGGAGAAACGGGGAGACCCAGTACTTC. This sequence encodes CASSLNKASGRNGETQYF.

This clonotype is a singleton in its sample. V and J are TRBV2 and TRBJ2-5; D could derive from TRBD1 or TRBD2 (5 bases each). The J call could be wrong; TRBJ2-7 is a better fit for the DNA end. Germline CDR1 reads SNHLY; CDR2 reads FYNNEI. This CDR3 has 14 residues. This CDR3 reads CASSEQGPGYEQYF. In DNA, the CDR3 is TGTGCCAGCAGTGAACAGGGACCGGGCTACGAGCAGTACTTC.

This chain uses TRBV29-1 with TRBJ2-5; TRBD1 matches 7 bases. Germline V gives CDR1 SQVTM, CDR2 ANQGSEA. The J segment lost 4 bases and the V segment lost 4 bases, leaving 9 bases of the junction unmatched. This CDR3 has 14 amino acids. The CDR3: CSVGIDRETETQYF. The CDR3 coding sequence is TGCAGCGTTGGGATCGACAGGGAAACAGAGACCCAGTACTTC.

The chain links TRBV7-2 to TRBJ1-5; tentative D call: TRBD1 (5 bases). Germline V CDR1 and CDR2: SGHTA, FQGNSA. Trimming took off 0 bases at V and 0 bases at J, with 9 bases between the two ends. This CDR3 has 16 amino acids. CDR3 nucleotides: TGTGCCAGCAGCTTAGCGCTGGGGGTTAGCAATCAGCCCCAGCATTTT. Amino acid sequence: CASSLALGVSNQPQHF.

This clonotype came up a few times. This chain connects TRBV6-2 or TRBV6-3 to TRBJ2-7; D perhaps matches TRBD2 (7 bases). V lost 2 bases and J 2 bases, leaving 16 bases between the germline ends. The CDR3 runs 16 residues. Germline CDR1 MNHEY, CDR2 SVGEGT. The CDR3 DNA follows: TGTGCCAGCAGTTACGGGGGGGGGGCGCAGACCTACGAGCAGTACTTC. Amino acid sequence: CASSYGGGAQTYEQYF.

The genes are TRBV20-1 and TRBJ2-5; weak D call: TRBD2 (7 bases). The CDR3 runs 11 residues. The germline gives CDR1 DFQATT, CDR2 SNEGSKA (reference sequence). V was clipped by 5 bases and J by 7 bases, with 11 bases between them. This CDR3 reads CSAHREGTQYF. The CDR3 region has the DNA TGCAGTGCTCACAGGGAGGGGACCCAGTACTTC.

This chain joins TRBV10-3 and TRBJ2-5; a weak D match, TRBD2 (6 bases). The V end was cut by 6 bases, the J end by 11 bases, with 19 bases between. In germline, CDR1 is ENHRY, CDR2 SYGVKD. This CDR3 region has 13 residues. The CDR3 protein is CAISRDSPGEQYF. CDR3 bases: TGTGCCATCAGCCGGGACTCCCCGGGAGAGCAGTACTTC.

The V call is TRBV3-1, the J call TRBJ1-1; the D is unclear. CDR1 and CDR2 (germline): LGHDT, YNNKEL (reference sequence). V was clipped by 0 bases and J by 4 bases, with 9 bases between them. This CDR3 has 14 amino acids. CDR3 in amino acids: CASSQDPGGTEAFF. The CDR3, as DNA: TGTGCCAGCAGCCAAGACCCGGGTGGCACTGAAGCTTTCTTT.

This clonotype was counted only a few times. The chain uses TRBV10-3 and TRBJ1-2; TRBD1 matches 9 bases. The CDR3 length is 17 residues. V was pared by 5 bases and J by 2 bases, with 12 bases of the junction left unmatched. Germline CDR1 and CDR2: ENHRY and SYGVKD. CDR3 nucleotide sequence: TGTGCCATCAGTCAACAGGGGGCCGCGCTAACCAACTATGGCTACACCTTC. It translates to CAISQQGAALTNYGYTF.

This clonotype appeared once. The chain carries TRBV20-1 and TRBJ1-5, with a possible D match to TRBD1 (5 bases). The V gene lost 2 bases and the J gene lost 7 bases, with 18 bases spanning the gap. CDR3 length equals 15 residues. Germline CDR1 is DFQATT and CDR2 is SNEGSKA (reference sequence). CDR3 loop: CSARKVRDLYQPQHF. For the CDR3, the DNA is TGCAGTGCTAGAAAGGTTCGGGACTTGTACCAGCCCCAGCATTTT.

This chain connects TRBV7-3 to TRBJ2-5; D call uncertain. The J call is doubtful: the DNA matches TRBJ2-7 better. The CDR3 runs to 13 residues. Germline V CDR1 and CDR2: SGHTA, FQGTGA. The CDR3 spells CASSLTRLHEQYF. CDR3 sequence (DNA): TGTGCCAGCAGCTTAACGAGACTTCACGAGCAGTACTTC.

The chain carries TRBV11-2 and TRBJ1-2; no reliable D call. V was trimmed by 4 bases and J by 4 bases, leaving 19 bases between them. The CDR3 consists of 16 residues. Germline CDR1 and CDR2: SGHAT and FQNNGV. CDR3: CASSSPQSRMGYGYTF. In nucleotides, the CDR3 is TGTGCCAGCAGCTCCCCCCAGTCCAGGATGGGCTATGGCTACACCTTC.

This clonotype has just a few counts. The chain uses TRBV10-3 and TRBJ2-1; 7 nucleotides line up with TRBD1. The V and J ends lost 10 bases and 8 bases, in that order; junction bases with no gene match: 11. CDR1 and CDR2 from the germline V gene are ENHRY and SYGVKD. The CDR3 extends over 13 amino acids. The CDR3 DNA reads TGTGCCACCCGGGATTCAGGGGGAGATGAGCAGTTCTTC. This codes for CATRDSGGDEQFF.

A few counts support this clonotype. V usage is TRBV9 and J usage is TRBJ2-1, with 9 bases lining up with TRBD2. The germline CDR1 and CDR2 sequences are SGDLS and YYNGEE. The V segment lost 4 bases and the J segment 2 bases; nucleotides outside the gene matches: 7. CDR3 length equals 16 residues. CDR3 region: CASSREGTSPYNEQFF. The DNA for the CDR3 is TGTGCCAGCAGCCGAGAGGGGACTAGCCCCTACAATGAGCAGTTCTTC. Using reference TRBV9 and TRBJ2-1 for the parts outside the CDR3, the full variable domain is DSGVTQTPKHLITATGQRVTLRCSPRSGDLSVYWYQQSLDQGLQFLIQYYNGEERAKGNILERFSAQQFPDLHSELNLSSLELGDSALYFCASSREGTSPYNEQFFGPGTRLTVL.

This clonotype was observed a handful of times. J is TRBJ2-1 and V is TRBV20-1; 12 bases line up with TRBD2. Germline V gene data show CDR1 as DFQATT and CDR2 as SNEGSKA (reference sequence). This CDR3 has 16 amino acids. J was trimmed by 8 bases and V by 6 bases; bases with no gene match: 14. CDR3 sequence (DNA): TGCAGTGCGGTGCTAGCGGGAGGGCCCGGAGGGGATGAGCAGTTCTTC. Residues: CSAVLAGGPGGDEQFF.

The chain uses TRBV7-9 and TRBJ1-6, with D possibly matching TRBD1 (6 bases). This CDR3 has 15 amino acids. Germline V gene lookup returns CDR1 SEHNR and CDR2 FQNEAQ (reference sequence). V dropped 11 bases and J dropped 9 bases, with 23 bases sitting between them. The CDR3 loop is CAYQTGENPASPLHF. The CDR3 nucleotides are TGTGCCTACCAGACAGGAGAGAACCCTGCTTCACCCCTCCACTTT.

The chain carries TRBV2 and TRBJ2-5; 9 nucleotides agree with TRBD2. Per the germline V gene, CDR1 is SNHLY and CDR2 is FYNNEI. V gave up 7 bases and J gave up 5 bases; unmatched junction bases: 8. The CDR3 covers 14 residues. The CDR3, as DNA: TGTGCCAGCAAGGTGCGGGAGGGCCGGGAGACCCAGTACTTC. Protein: CASKVREGRETQYF.

This chain links TRBV10-3 with TRBJ2-3, with 7 positions matching TRBD2. Germline CDR1 and CDR2: ENHRY and SYGVKD. The J segment lost 5 bases and the V segment lost 2 bases, leaving 4 bases of the junction unmatched. The CDR3 is 14 amino acids. CDR3 nucleotide sequence: TGTGCCATCAGTGAGAGCAGGGAGGGAGATACGCAGTATTTT. Encoded protein: CAISESREGDTQYF.

This clonotype was picked up many times. The CDR3 sequence is CASSRTNSNSRYAYF. The CDR3 nucleotides are TGTGCCAGCAGCCGGACCAACTCAAATTCCAGATACGCGTATTTT. This chain links TRBV5-6 with TRBJ2-3; D call uncertain. V lost 4 bases and J 14 bases, leaving 26 bases between the germline ends. The CDR3 is 15 amino acids. From germline, CDR1 is SGHDT and CDR2 YYEEEE. Based on the CDR3 plus reference TRBV5-6 and TRBJ2-3, the full variable domain is DAGVTQSPTHLIKTRGQQVTLRCSPKSGHDTVSWYQQALGQGPQFIFQYYEEEERQRGNFPDRFSGHQFPNYSSELNVNALLLGDSALYLCASSRTNSNSRYAYFGPGTRLTVL.